This TCR beta chain was captured in a study of blood T cell repertoires in COVID-19. Study as a whole: Donors in the United States, Italy and Spain gave samples during acute or convalescent COVID-19. The cDNA or gDNA used as material had been derived from T cells, B-cell-depleted T cells, or PBMCs.

Authors' processing steps: Nucleated cell number was recorded as an estimate derived from reference gene primer amplification. Assay used: immunoSEQ multiplex PCR; TCRdb lists only in-frame clones, some missing. V and J calls and clone size are copied from that table; D and trimming were computed from the DNA. The sample includes almost 55,000 clones, around 84% of them seen just once. This CDR3 is built from 16 residues. Germline V gene lookup returns CDR1 SEHNR and CDR2 FQNEAQ (reference sequence). V shed 0 bases, J shed 5 bases, and the junction held 6 bases outside the gene matches. This clone occurred a few times.

This TCR derives from a man in his fifties with acute or convalescent COVID-19. This rearrangement joins TRBV7-9 to TRBJ1-5, with TRBD1 matching over 8 bases. Sequences were obtained from peripheral blood. CDR3 in amino acids: CASSLAGQGSHQPQHF. Here the CDR3 DNA reads TGTGCCAGCAGCTTAGCTGGACAGGGCTCTCATCAGCCCCAGCATTTT.